This TCR beta chain is from a study of T cells in placental villitis. General study points: This bulk method cannot assign sequences to subsets or to mother or fetus. CMV cases had CMV-specific clone frequency 0.011 versus 0.001 in villitis of unknown etiology. Some sequenced T cells, mainly in controls, may be decidual rather than villous infiltrates.

This was the immunoSEQ v4 assay. Profiled with immunoSEQ multiplex PCR; TCRdb holds only in-frame clones, not every one. The table includes 6,000 to 8,000 clones, around four fifths detected once. Infectious villitis placentae numbered several, unmatched to other groups. The CDR3 extends over 16 amino acids. Trimming left V 5 bases short and J 0 bases short, with 14 bases between. The V gene's germline CDR1 is SGHNT and CDR2 YENEEA. Worth noting for this clone: The antigen is unknown.

Sequencing was performed on placental tissue containing maternal and fetal cells. The receptor was derived from a human patient with infectious villitis; the placental T cells may come from both mother and fetus. The rearrangement uses TRBV11-3 and TRBJ2-1; the D gene is possibly TRBD1 (6 bases). The CDR3 sequence: CASSATYRDSYNEQFF. The CDR3 region has the DNA TGTGCCAGCAGCGCCACGTACAGGGACTCCTACAATGAGCAGTTCTTC.